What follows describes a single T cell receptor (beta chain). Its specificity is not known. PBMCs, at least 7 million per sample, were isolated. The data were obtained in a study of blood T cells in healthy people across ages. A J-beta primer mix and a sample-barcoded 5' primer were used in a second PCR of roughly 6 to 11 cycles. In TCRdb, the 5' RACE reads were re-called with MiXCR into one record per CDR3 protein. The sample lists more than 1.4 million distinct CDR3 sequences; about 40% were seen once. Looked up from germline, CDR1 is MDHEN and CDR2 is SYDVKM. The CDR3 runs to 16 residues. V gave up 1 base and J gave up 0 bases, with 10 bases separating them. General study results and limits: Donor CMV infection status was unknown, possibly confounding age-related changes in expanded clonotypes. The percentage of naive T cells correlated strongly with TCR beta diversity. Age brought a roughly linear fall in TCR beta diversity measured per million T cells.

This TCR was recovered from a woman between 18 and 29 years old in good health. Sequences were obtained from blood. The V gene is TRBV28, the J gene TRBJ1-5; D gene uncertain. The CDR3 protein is CASSLSRGYSNQPQHF. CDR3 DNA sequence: TGTGCCAGCAGTTTATCCCGGGGTTATAGCAATCAGCCCCAGCATTTT.